Each of the 9 T cell receptor beta chains below was sequenced from the same sample in a study of beta chain features in type 1 diabetes. Findings of the study overall: Moderate yet significant TCRB CDR3 shortening was seen in Type 1 diabetes patients in all four CD4+ subsets.

As every portion of the isolated RNA was reverse transcribed, the sequencing read expressed TCRB transcripts. Clones were sequenced by immunoSEQ multiplex PCR, and TCRdb holds only the in-frame ones, with some missing. The sample yields 100,000 to 150,000 clones, approximately 9% seen once. The antigens of these receptors remain unknown. The sample was central memory CD4+ T cells from blood. The source of these receptors is a man aged 25 to 40 with type 1 diabetes.

V is TRBV7-3 and J is TRBJ2-1; TRBD2 aligns across 8 bases. The trim removed 4 bases at V and 6 bases at J, leaving 5 bases unmatched. The CDR3 covers 14 residues. Per the germline V gene, CDR1 is SGHTA and CDR2 is FQGTGA. This CDR3 is CASSSGGGTNEQFF. The DNA for the CDR3 is TGTGCCAGCAGCTCTGGCGGGGGGACCAATGAGCAGTTCTTC.

This clone was observed a few times. The chain uses TRBV9 and TRBJ2-3; D is unresolved. Germline V gene lookup returns CDR1 SGDLS and CDR2 YYNGEE. This CDR3 comprises 13 residues. V gave up 6 bases and J gave up 2 bases, with 10 bases separating them. Written as DNA, the CDR3 is TGTGCCAGCACCCAAACTCCCACAGATACGCAGTATTTT. It is translated as CASTQTPTDTQYF.

This clone appeared a few times. The chain's CDR3 is CASRTDSSTDTQYF. CDR3 bases: TGTGCCAGTAGGACGGACAGTAGCACAGATACGCAGTATTTT. This chain uses TRBV19 with TRBJ2-3; the D gene is possibly TRBD1 (6 bases). Germline CDR1 is LNHDA and CDR2 is SQIVND (reference sequence). The CDR3 is 14 amino acids. V lost 6 bases to trimming and J lost 0 bases, with 10 bases between them.

This chain connects TRBV28 to TRBJ1-2, with D maybe TRBD1 (5 bases). Germline CDR1 reads MDHEN; CDR2 reads SYDVKM. CDR3 size: 13 residues. V was trimmed by 6 bases and J by 2 bases, leaving 10 bases between them. This CDR3 reads CASSQTANYGYTF. The DNA for the CDR3 is TGTGCCAGCAGCCAGACAGCGAACTATGGCTACACCTTC.

The rearrangement uses TRBV19 and TRBJ1-6; weak D call: TRBD1 (5 bases). CDR1 is LNHDA and CDR2 is SQIVND in the germline V gene (reference sequence). This CDR3 is built from 14 residues. CDR3 amino acids: CASKRRGADSPLHF. CDR3 in DNA: TGTGCTAGCAAAAGGCGGGGCGCTGATTCACCCCTCCACTTT.

The V call is TRBV2, the J call TRBJ2-4, with TRBD1 as a possible D gene (6 bases). V lost 0 bases and J 8 bases, leaving 14 bases between the germline ends. The V gene's germline CDR1 is SNHLY and CDR2 FYNNEI. The CDR3 has 15 amino acids. CDR3 in amino acids: CASSEAARGRDIQYF. The CDR3, as DNA: TGTGCCAGCAGTGAAGCGGCCAGGGGTAGGGACATTCAGTACTTC.

This clone came up many times. V usage is TRBV7-9 and J usage is TRBJ2-7; 8 bases agree with TRBD2. Germline V CDR1 and CDR2: SEHNR, FQNEAQ (reference sequence). Trimming took 5 bases from V and 3 from J; bases not matched to a gene: 9. CDR3 length: 15 residues. The CDR3 coding sequence is TGTGCCAGCAGCCCCGGGGGGACTAGAAGCTACGAGCAGTACTTC. Translating it yields CASSPGGTRSYEQYF. The complete variable domain, with remaining parts taken from reference TRBV7-9 and TRBJ2-7, reads DTGVSQNPRHKITKRGQNVTFRCDPISEHNRLYWYRQTLGQGPEFLTYFQNEAQLEKSRLLSDRFSAERPKGSFSTLEIQRTEQGDSAMYLCASSPGGTRSYEQYFGPGTRLTVT.

This chain links TRBV18 with TRBJ1-1, with D possibly being TRBD1 (5 bases). The CDR3 length is 13 residues. The germline V and J ends were trimmed by 5 bases and 1 base, with 8 bases remaining between them. Germline-derived CDR1 and CDR2 are KGHSH and LQKENI. The CDR3 is CASSSTGNTEAFF. CDR3 sequence (DNA): TGTGCCAGCTCATCTACAGGGAACACTGAAGCTTTCTTT. Combining the CDR3 with reference TRBV18 and TRBJ1-1 gives the whole variable domain NAGVMQNPRHLVRRRGQEARLRCSPMKGHSHVYWYRQLPEEGLKFMVYLQKENIIDESGMPKERFSAEFPKEGPSILRIQQVVRGDSAAYFCASSSTGNTEAFFGQGTRLTVV.

The table lists this clone with a few counts. The genes are TRBV28 and TRBJ2-7; 8 bases map to TRBD2. Looked up from germline, CDR1 is MDHEN and CDR2 is SYDVKM. The V gene end was trimmed by 10 bases and the J gene end by 1 base; junction bases not matched to a gene: 9. The CDR3 covers 14 residues. The CDR3 loop is CATGGGGSSYEQYF. As DNA, the CDR3 is TGTGCCACCGGGGGCGGGGGGTCTTCCTACGAGCAGTACTTC.